These 11 T cell receptor beta chains came from one sample sequenced in a study of cytomegalovirus exposure and HLA in healthy donors. 60 Vbeta and 13 Jbeta primers were used in PCR. TCRdb's copy holds only in-frame clones and misses some; the assay was immunoSEQ multiplex PCR. The sample has 70,000 to 90,000 clones. The sequencing input was PBMCs. The receptors here all came from a man aged 18 to 30 in good health and CMV-seropositive.

CDR3 sequence reads: CASSPVAGITDTQYF. The CDR3 region has the DNA TGCGCCAGCAGCCCCGTAGCGGGAATAACAGATACGCAGTATTTT. This chain connects TRBV5-1 to TRBJ2-3; TRBD2 aligns across 8 bases. The germline V gene has CDR1 SGHRS and CDR2 YFSETQ. J lost 3 bases, V lost 4 bases, and 7 bases had no gene match. CDR3 size: 15 residues.

The CDR3 DNA follows: TGTGCCATCAGGAGGGAAATTACGACAGGGACTAATTCACCCCTCCACTTT. This sequence encodes CAIRREITTGTNSPLHF. The chain recombines TRBV10-3 with TRBJ1-6; 7 positions match TRBD1. The V segment lost 6 bases and the J segment 6 bases; nucleotides outside the gene matches: 14. CDR1 is ENHRY, CDR2 SYGVKD, per germline. The CDR3 length is 17 residues.

This chain uses TRBV5-6 with TRBJ2-3; 12 bases map to TRBD2. Trimming at V came to 0 bases and at J to 5 bases, leaving 4 bases not matched to a gene. Germline V gives CDR1 SGHDT, CDR2 YYEEEE. The CDR3 extends over 16 amino acids. The CDR3 loop reads CASSLGLAGGRDTQYF. Written as DNA, the CDR3 is TGTGCCAGCAGCTTGGGGCTAGCGGGGGGGCGAGATACGCAGTATTTT.

This sequence joins TRBV28 and TRBJ1-2, with 9 nucleotides matching TRBD1. The germline V gene encodes CDR1 MDHEN and CDR2 SYDVKM. V shed 3 bases and J 8 bases; nucleotides not matched to a gene: 10. The CDR3 loop spans 15 amino acids. The CDR3 region is CASSFQPQGAEGYTF. The CDR3 DNA reads TGTGCCAGCAGTTTCCAACCACAGGGGGCGGAAGGCTACACCTTC.

The chain couples TRBV7-6 to TRBJ2-5; D unresolved. V was pared by 3 bases and J by 1 base, with 3 bases between. The CDR3 consists of 12 residues. The germline V gene has CDR1 SGHVS and CDR2 FNYEAQ. The CDR3 DNA sequence: TGTGCCAGCAGCTTCGGCCAAGAGACCCAGTACTTC. Its translation is CASSFGQETQYF.

This chain's CDR3 is CASATGNYNEQFF. CDR3 bases: TGTGCCAGCGCAACGGGGAACTACAATGAGCAGTTCTTC. This rearrangement joins TRBV25-1 to TRBJ2-1; a possible D gene is TRBD2 (5 bases). The CDR3 spans 13 residues. Trimming took 8 bases from V and 3 from J, leaving 11 bases between them. CDR1 is MGHDK and CDR2 is SYGVNS in the germline V gene. Combining the CDR3 with reference TRBV25-1 and TRBJ2-1 gives the whole variable domain EADIYQTPRYLVIGTGKKITLECSQTMGHDKMYWYQQDPGMELHLIHYSYGVNSTEKGDLSSESTVSRIRTEHFPLTLESARPSHTSQYLCASATGNYNEQFFGPGTRLTVL.

The chain links TRBV9 to TRBJ2-2; 11 nucleotides match TRBD2. The CDR3 is 18 amino acids. With 3 bases clipped from V and 3 bases from J, the junction kept 10 bases outside the gene matches. Germline V gene lookup returns CDR1 SGDLS and CDR2 YYNGEE. The CDR3 DNA follows: TGTGCCAGCAGCGCCGAACCCTTAGCGGGAGGGCACACCGGGGAGCTGTTTTTT. Translating it yields CASSAEPLAGGHTGELFF.

The J gene is TRBJ1-1, the V gene TRBV2, with D hard to call. The CDR3 totals 15 residues. Germline CDR1 is SNHLY and CDR2 is FYNNEI. V was shortened by 8 bases and J by 0 bases, with 16 bases between the two germline ends. CDR3 protein: CASAKERVVNTEAFF. DNA of the CDR3: TGTGCCAGCGCAAAAGAGAGGGTCGTGAACACTGAAGCTTTCTTT.

The chain carries TRBV9 and TRBJ2-1; 7 nucleotides line up with TRBD1. Germline trimming cut 5 bases from V and 8 bases from J; bases unmatched to any gene: 16. The CDR3 runs 16 residues. The germline V gene encodes CDR1 SGDLS and CDR2 YYNGEE. CDR3 DNA sequence: TGTGCCAGCAGTCCCCCGACAGGGCACCCCCATGATGAGCAGTTCTTC. Protein sequence: CASSPPTGHPHDEQFF.

The V and J genes are TRBV7-9 and TRBJ1-3; possible D gene TRBD1, 5 bases. With 5 bases removed from V and 1 base from J, the gap between germline ends came to 12 bases. The CDR3 sequence is 15 residues long. Germline CDR1 reads SEHNR; CDR2 reads FQNEAQ (reference sequence). The DNA of the CDR3 is TGTGCCAGCAGCCCAGGGATTAGTTCTGGAAACACCATATATTTT. Translated, it gives CASSPGISSGNTIYF.

J is TRBJ1-3 and V is TRBV2; the match to TRBD1 covers 8 bases. V lost 5 bases to trimming and J lost 0 bases; unmatched junction nucleotides: 0. Germline-derived CDR1 and CDR2 are SNHLY and FYNNEI. The CDR3 has 14 amino acids. The CDR3 nucleotides are TGTGCCAGCAGTACAGGGGGCTCTGGAAACACCATATATTTT. Translating it yields CASSTGGSGNTIYF.